The clone carrying this TCR beta chain was observed a handful of times. Its antigen is still unknown. These donors counted as nominally healthy when sampled, but unrecorded immune exposures were likely. This sample is drawn from a study of cytomegalovirus exposure and HLA in healthy donors. Study-wide findings and caveats: Most TCR sequences were rare, but some public TCRs occurred in many donors.

Germline V lookup: CDR1 SGHRS, CDR2 YFSETQ. Trimming pared 0 bases from V and 3 bases from J, leaving 19 bases between. The CDR3 runs to 18 residues. Primers for the PCR totalled 60 Vbeta and 13 Jbeta. Libraries were prepared by immunoSEQ multiplex PCR; TCRdb keeps only in-frame clonotypes and omits some of them. The sample has some 120,000 clones; about 80% are singletons. This TCR was recovered from a man between 18 and 35 years old in good health and CMV-seronegative. The gene calls are TRBV5-1 and TRBJ2-1; D might be TRBD1 (6 bases). The source material was PBMCs. CDR3 DNA sequence: TGCGCCAGCAGCTTGGGGGCTAGGTCCGGGACACTCTACAATGAGCAGTTCTTC. Protein product: CASSLGARSGTLYNEQFF.